Many counts were recorded for the clone carrying this TCR beta chain. Antigen: not known. Construction of TCR beta libraries was performed using quantitative 5'-RACE with molecular barcodes. TCRdb reprocessed the 5' RACE reads with MiXCR, giving one entry per CDR3 protein. The table has 80,000 to 100,000 distinct CDR3 sequences, roughly 8.3% seen once; the top ten hold nearly 10%. The record originates from a study of CD8 T cells in ankylosing spondylitis. Study-wide points: A TCR beta motif made of about eight highly homologous variants seemed typical of ankylosing spondylitis blood. Significant enrichment of disease-linked clones was reportedly seen in matched ankylosing spondylitis synovial fluid. Past studies reported some motif variants in reactive arthritis synovial fluid and blood.

CDR3 length equals 13 residues. Germline CDR1 reads LGHNA; CDR2 reads YSLEER. V lost 3 bases and J 4 bases, leaving 8 bases between the germline ends. Sequenced: blood, either unsorted or a sorted T cell fraction (not recorded which). The source of this sequence is a male donor with ankylosing spondylitis or in good health (not recorded which). The chain links TRBV4-3 to TRBJ2-3, with a tentative D call TRBD2 (6 bases). CDR3 in amino acids: CASSQRGSDTQYF. In DNA form, the CDR3 reads TGCGCCAGCAGCCAGCGGGGATCAGATACGCAGTATTTT.